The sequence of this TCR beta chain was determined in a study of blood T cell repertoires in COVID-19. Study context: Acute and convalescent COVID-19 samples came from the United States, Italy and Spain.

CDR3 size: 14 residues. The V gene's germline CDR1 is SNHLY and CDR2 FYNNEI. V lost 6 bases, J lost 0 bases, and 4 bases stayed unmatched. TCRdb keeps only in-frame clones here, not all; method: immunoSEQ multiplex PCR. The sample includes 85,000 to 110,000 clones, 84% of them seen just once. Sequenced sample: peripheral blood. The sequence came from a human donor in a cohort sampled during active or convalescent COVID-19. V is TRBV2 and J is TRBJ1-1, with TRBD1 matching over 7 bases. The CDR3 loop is CASRGTVLNTEAFF. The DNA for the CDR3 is TGTGCCAGCAGGGGGACAGTGTTGAACACTGAAGCTTTCTTT.